The next 8 T cell receptor beta chains were all read from a single sample in a study of PD-1 blockade in classical Hodgkin lymphoma. Profiling relied on immunoSEQ multiplex PCR, and the TCRdb table lists in-frame clones only, not all of them. This table holds about 20,000 clones, more than 75% found once. Time point defined: cycle 4 day 1 (C4D1), after less than 7 weeks of nivolumab. There was relapse after autologous stem cell transplantation in every patient, and there was variation in brentuximab vedotin exposure. Negative selection with magnets was how CD8+ T cells were isolated from the thawed PBMCs. Source: CD8+ T cells from blood, taken before the fourth cycle of nivolumab. The receptors were gathered from a human donor with classical Hodgkin lymphoma.

This clone occurred a few times. Germline is not matched at one junction end, which may reflect a read error. V is TRBV7-3 and J is TRBJ1-2; TRBD1 matches at 7 bases. CDR1 is SGHTA, CDR2 FQGTGA, per germline. This CDR3 spans 13 amino acids. This CDR3 is CASSLTQGYGYTF. The CDR3 DNA reads as TGTGCCAGCAGCCTAACACAGGGGTATGGCTACACCTTC.

The chain joins TRBV7-9 to TRBJ1-1; D is unresolved. V lost 1 base and J lost 4, with 10 bases in between. CDR1 SEHNR and CDR2 FQNEAQ come from the germline V gene (reference sequence). The CDR3 has 14 amino acids. DNA of the CDR3: TGTGCCAGCAGCTTAGGTCAGTCTTTCACTGAAGCTTTCTTT. This encodes CASSLGQSFTEAFF.

The chain recombines TRBV13 with TRBJ2-7; possible D gene TRBD1, 6 bases. Trimming stripped 5 bases from V and 0 bases from J, with 17 bases between. The germline CDR1 and CDR2 sequences are PRHDT and FYEKMQ (reference sequence). The CDR3 contains 16 residues. The CDR3 reads CASSPPLRGYSYEQYF. CDR3 coding DNA: TGTGCCAGCAGCCCCCCCCTGAGGGGGTACTCCTACGAGCAGTACTTC.

DNA for the CDR3: TGCGCCAGCAGCTTGGATCCAGCGGGGGGCGGGTACGAGCAGTACTTC. This codes for CASSLDPAGGGYEQYF. This chain joins TRBV5-1 and TRBJ2-7, with 9 nucleotides matching TRBD2. CDR1 is SGHRS and CDR2 is YFSETQ in the germline V gene. The CDR3 length is 16 residues. V shed 0 bases and J 4 bases; nucleotides not matched to a gene: 8.

The chain couples TRBV5-6 to TRBJ2-7; the D gene is possibly TRBD2 (6 bases). The CDR3 spans 15 residues. Germline CDR1 and CDR2: SGHDT and YYEEEE. V was shortened by 2 bases and J by 2 bases, with 14 bases between the two germline ends. CDR3 nucleotides: TGTGCCAGCAGCTTTGGATCCGGGGGAACCTACGAGCAGTACTTC. Protein product: CASSFGSGGTYEQYF.

Only a few counts were recorded for this clone. This chain links TRBV29-1 with TRBJ2-5, with 7 bases aligning to TRBD2. The junction had 10 bases not matched to a gene; V was cut back by 7 bases and J by 2 bases. The CDR3 is made up of 14 amino acids. The germline CDR1 and CDR2 sequences are SQVTM and ANQGSEA. CDR3 protein: CSALPGLIQETQYF. CDR3 DNA sequence: TGCAGCGCCCTGCCGGGACTAATACAAGAGACCCAGTACTTC.

V gene TRBV4-3 combines with J gene TRBJ2-5; 10 bases map to TRBD2. J was trimmed by 1 base and V by 1 base; bases with no gene match: 3. The CDR3 is 16 amino acids. The germline V gene encodes CDR1 LGHNA and CDR2 YSLEER. For the CDR3, the DNA is TGCGCCAGCAGCCAAGTACTAGCGGGGACCCAAGAGACCCAGTACTTC. It specifies CASSQVLAGTQETQYF.

The V call is TRBV13, the J call TRBJ1-6; tentative D call: TRBD1 (5 bases). In germline, CDR1 is PRHDT, CDR2 FYEKMQ (reference sequence). The CDR3 has 17 amino acids. V dropped 0 bases and J dropped 0 bases, with 9 bases sitting between them. The CDR3 protein is CASSLGWGSSYNSPLHF. The CDR3 bases are TGTGCCAGCAGCTTAGGCTGGGGGTCCTCCTATAATTCACCCCTCCACTTT.